The subject of this entry is one T cell receptor beta chain. The sequenced fragment ends 3 residues before the CDR3 boundary, so the rest is inferred from the germline J gene. V was clipped by 2 bases and J by 1 base; unmatched bases: 2. Germline loops: CDR1 SGHRS, CDR2 YFSETQ. This CDR3 comprises 15 residues. This sample stems from a study of T cells in women clearing cervical HPV infection. The protocol was immunoSEQ multiplex PCR, while the TCRdb copy is restricted to in-frame clones and leaves out a portion. There are some 30,000 clones in the sample, with approximately 8.4% held by the top ten. The gene calls are TRBV5-1 and TRBJ2-2; the match to TRBD1 covers 7 bases. The TCR sequence derives from a woman aged 18-70 years with a cervical HPV16 infection that either progressed to CIN3+ or cleared (not recorded which). The source material was blood buffy coat. CDR3 region: CASSFRQGNTGELFF. The sequenced part of the CDR3 DNA is TGCGCCAGCAGCTTTAGACAGGGGAACACCGGGGAG.